This TCR beta chain was sequenced in a study of T cells in Graves' hyperthyroidism and ophthalmopathy (dated 2019 in TCRdb). With regard to the full study: TCR V-J signatures able to tell the groups apart were searched for in a discovery cohort of 90 to 100 patients, of whom more than 40 had Graves' ophthalmopathy and roughly 58 had stable Graves' hyperthyroidism. Prospective prediction of ophthalmopathy was tested in an independent validation cohort of 18 to 20 hyperthyroidism patients and 15 to 17 patients who later progressed to ophthalmopathy. The 100 discovery patients were divided at random into training and test sets in a 7:3 ratio. In addition, the study compared T-cell repertoires in thyroid tissue and in blood from five to seven Graves' hyperthyroidism patients. After blood sampling, hyperthyroidism patients were treated with methimazole at a starting dose of 30 mg daily, and ophthalmopathy patients were treated with high-dose intravenous methylprednisolone. The paper describes TCR Vbeta CDR3 sequencing of about 140 peripheral blood samples, made up of 43 ophthalmopathy patients, 70 to 80 hyperthyroidism patients and 17 progressor patients. General findings and caveats noted by the study authors: A 13 V-J signature model separated ophthalmopathy from stable hyperthyroidism, with about 88% sensitivity and just under 84% specificity in cross-validation and 80%/75% in testing. Most expanded thyroid clonotypes (frequency above 0.001) were also detected in blood, suggesting blood repertoires may reflect thyroid immune responses. No statistical method was used to set the sample size in advance, and investigators knew the group allocation. During validation, the model predicted progression to ophthalmopathy a median of around 7 months ahead of onset, with around 71% sensitivity and more than 72% specificity.

Exclusion was applied to patients with uncontrolled infections, other autoimmune diseases, pregnancy or lactation. Diagnoses relied on clinical symptoms, serum thyroxine and TRAb, thyroid ultrasound and orbital computed tomography. Total RNA was extracted using Trizol reagent, and RNA quality was assessed on an Agilent 2100 Bioanalyzer. The CDR3, from cysteine to phenylalanine, totals 16 residues. Only the CDR3 portion is preserved as DNA: 48 bases, with reading frame beginning at the first base. According to the germline V gene (reference sequence), CDR1 reads DFQATT and CDR2 reads SNEGSKA. V drops 6 bases and J drops 7 bases, leaving 22 bases in between. The TCR beta CDR3 regions were amplified from RNA transcripts. The first round of RT-PCR for the TCR CDR3 was performed with the HTBI primer set and the Qiagen OneStep RT-PCR kit. Libraries were constructed in a second round of multiplex PCR, after which size selection and purification were performed. Libraries were sequenced paired-end with 100 bp reads on an Illumina HiSeq2000. The original methods were these. SOAPnuke was used to process the raw data, throwing out any read that contained adapters or uncalled bases, had a mean Phred below 15, or lacked an exact constant-primer or identifier match. COPE v1.2.5 was used to merge the high-quality paired reads, and each unique nucleotide sequence was defined as a clonotype. MiTCR v1.1 was used to align clonotypes to the IMGT TRBV, TRBD and TRBJ reference segments. The analysis was restricted to V-J combinations with a frequency above 0.0001, which together covered roughly 99% of the repertoires. The TCS score was defined as F50 (clonal expansion) divided by E x V (chaos), with BLOSUM62-based TCRdist calculated between CDR3 peptides within each V-J. Welch's t-statistics and random forest reduced approximately 520 V-J features to fewer than 15, which were used in a naive Bayes classifier (R e1071). Thyroid-blood repertoire similarity was quantified with the Morisita-Horn index. TCRdb's own reprocessing of the public reads used fastp at Q25 and MiXCR and kept productive beta chains. Rows merge per CDR3 protein into single entries with the most common DNA and genes. TCRdb, rather than the study authors, made the V and J calls. The sample includes a few hundred thousand distinct CDR3 sequences, with around 45% observed a single time. Of the sample, around 17% falls within the top ten clones.

This clonotype was recorded at least ten times. The antigen it recognizes is unknown. Base quality data are lacking; no much larger clone is found one base away. Recombination connected TRBV20-1 to TRBJ1-6, with TRBD1 as a weak D call on 5 bases. The source material was peripheral blood or thyroid tissue (not recorded which). This clonotype originated in an adult woman with Graves' disease, either hyperthyroidism or ophthalmopathy (not recorded which). CDR3 loop: CSAHNLGRAGNSPLHF. The DNA reads TGCAGTGCCCATAATCTGGGCAGGGCTGGCAATTCACCCCTCCACTTT.